The present entry profiles one T cell receptor beta chain with its context. Its antigen is not identified. The data are from a study of regulatory T cells in long-lasting Graves disease. Study summary: Antithyroid drug exposure in newly diagnosed Graves' patients had lasted under 3 months. The study's findings and limits: TRBV28 was favored in persistent disease, as were TRBJ1-2 and TRBJ2-5.

Documented time point: newly diagnosed GD, antithyroid drugs for less than 3 months. Extracted PBMC RNA gave rise to the TCR library. CDR3 length: 19 amino acids. Germline V gene sequence: CDR1 WNHNN, CDR2 SYGVQD (reference sequence). V gave up 4 bases and J gave up 1 base; unmatched junction bases: 11. Building the TCR beta libraries relied on iRepertoire HTBI primers, and CDR3 regions underwent Arm-PCR. One entry per CDR3 protein results from TCRdb running MiXCR on the multiplex PCR reads. The table records 520,000 or so distinct CDR3 sequences, 12% of them present only once. In addition, the sample was reused for a study of T cells in Graves' hyperthyroidism and ophthalmopathy. Per that study: Each diagnosis was grounded in clinical symptoms, serum thyroxine and TRAb, thyroid ultrasound, and orbital computed tomography. Among clonotypes expanded in thyroid above 0.001, most were also found in blood.

Sequencing used peripheral blood mononuclear cells (PBMCs), obtained at new diagnosis, from a patient treated with antithyroid drugs. This clonotype originated in a woman aged 25 to 39 with Graves disease. This chain uses TRBV10-1 with TRBJ2-1, with 12 bases that match TRBD2. CDR3 bases: TGCGCCAGCAGTGGAGAGACTAGCGGGAGTGGAGGATCCTACAATGAGCAGTTCTTC. Its translation: CASSGETSGSGGSYNEQFF.